This T cell receptor (beta chain) was sequenced during a study of radiotherapy plus CTLA-4 blockade in lung cancer. CDR1 and CDR2 from the germline V gene are SGDLS and YYNGEE. V was clipped by 2 bases and J by 2 bases; unmatched bases: 11. The length of the CDR3 is 17 residues. Generated by immunoSEQ multiplex PCR, the TCRdb table keeps only in-frame clones and is missing some. The data hold 30,000 to 40,000 clones, with about 70% observed a single time. The TCR was taken from a human donor with non-small cell lung cancer whose response to radiotherapy plus ipilimumab could not be evaluated. The starting material was peripheral blood, obtained from a patient treated with radiotherapy plus ipilimumab. The chain recombines TRBV9 with TRBJ2-5; 8 nucleotides line up with TRBD2. The CDR3 region is CASSVGGGRGLQETQYF. In DNA, the CDR3 is TGTGCCAGCAGCGTCGGGGGGGGCAGGGGTTTACAAGAGACCCAGTACTTC.